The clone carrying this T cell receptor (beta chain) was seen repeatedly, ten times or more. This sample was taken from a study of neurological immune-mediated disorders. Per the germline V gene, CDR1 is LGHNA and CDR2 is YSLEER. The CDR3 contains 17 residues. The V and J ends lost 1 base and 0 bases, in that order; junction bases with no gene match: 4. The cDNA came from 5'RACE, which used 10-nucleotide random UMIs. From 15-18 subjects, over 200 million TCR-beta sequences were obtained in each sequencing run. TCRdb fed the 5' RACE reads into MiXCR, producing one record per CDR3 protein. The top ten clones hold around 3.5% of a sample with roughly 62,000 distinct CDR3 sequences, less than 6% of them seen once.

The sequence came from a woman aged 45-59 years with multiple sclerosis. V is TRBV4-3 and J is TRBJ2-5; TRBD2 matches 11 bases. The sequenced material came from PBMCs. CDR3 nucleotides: TGCGCCAGCAGCCAAGCCCTAGCGGGGGGCTACCAAGAGACCCAGTACTTC. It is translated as CASSQALAGGYQETQYF.